This is a list of T cell receptor beta chains from one sample in a study of blood T cell repertoires in COVID-19. Profiled with immunoSEQ multiplex PCR; TCRdb holds only in-frame clones, not every one. The table has 90,000 to 120,000 clones, 84% seen once. Sequencing was performed on peripheral blood. Receptor source: a human donor in a cohort sampled during active COVID-19. Each CDR3 is given with its conserved first and last residue. The order of the fields is CDR3 protein, CDR3 DNA, J gene, D gene, V gene, clone size. D genes are given only for firm matches. Not all rows give a size; the values are once, few, many and, for expanded clones, a class.

cdr3_aa: CASSQAPGHFSDQHF
cdr3_nt: TGTGCCAGCAGCCAGGCTCCGGGACACTTTTCGGACCAGCATTTT
j_call: TRBJ1-5
d_call: NA
v_call: TRBV3-1/TRBV3-2
clone_size: NA

cdr3_aa: CASSYSTGQNYEQYF
cdr3_nt: TGTGCCAGCAGTTACTCGACGGGACAGAACTACGAGCAGTACTTC
j_call: TRBJ2-7
d_call: TRBD1
v_call: TRBV6-6
clone_size: NA

cdr3_aa: CASSLGGLDTGELFF
cdr3_nt: TGTGCCAGCAGTTTAGGGGGACTGGACACCGGGGAGCTGTTTTTT
j_call: TRBJ2-2
d_call: NA
v_call: TRBV27
clone_size: once

cdr3_aa: CASSTDSSMGYTF
cdr3_nt: TGTGCCAGCTCAACGGACAGCTCGATGGGGTACACCTTC
j_call: TRBJ1-2
d_call: NA
v_call: TRBV18
clone_size: NA

cdr3_aa: CASSVTGSGANVLTF
cdr3_nt: TGTGCCAGCAGCGTAACAGGCTCTGGGGCCAACGTCCTGACTTTC
j_call: TRBJ2-6
d_call: NA
v_call: TRBV9
clone_size: NA

cdr3_aa: CASSGGQTEAFF
cdr3_nt: TGCGCGTCGAGTGGGGGCCAGACTGAAGCTTTCTTT
j_call: TRBJ1-1
d_call: NA
v_call: TRBV5-1
clone_size: NA

cdr3_aa: CAISELLIRTGQNSPLHF
cdr3_nt: TGTGCCATCAGTGAGCTCCTGATAAGGACAGGGCAGAATTCACCCCTCCACTTT
j_call: TRBJ1-6
d_call: TRBD1
v_call: TRBV10-3
clone_size: NA

cdr3_aa: CASMPSGVNTGELFF
cdr3_nt: TGTGCCAGCATGCCTAGCGGAGTGAACACCGGGGAGCTGTTTTTT
j_call: TRBJ2-2
d_call: TRBD2
v_call: TRBV6-5
clone_size: NA

cdr3_aa: CASTRTSGTDTQYF
cdr3_nt: TGTGCCAGCACCCGCACTAGTGGTACAGATACGCAGTATTTT
j_call: TRBJ2-3
d_call: NA
v_call: TRBV5-4
clone_size: NA

cdr3_aa: CASNDRVNEQFF
cdr3_nt: TGTGCCAGTAACGACAGGGTGAATGAGCAGTTCTTC
j_call: TRBJ2-1
d_call: TRBD1
v_call: TRBV19
clone_size: NA

cdr3_aa: CASSLLPYRVKGIEQYF
cdr3_nt: TGTGCCAGCAGTTTACTCCCCTACAGGGTTAAAGGGATCGAGCAGTACTTC
j_call: TRBJ2-7
d_call: NA
v_call: TRBV28
clone_size: NA

cdr3_aa: CASSLEGRYTDTQYF
cdr3_nt: TGCGCCAGCAGCTTGGAGGGGAGGTACACAGATACGCAGTATTTT
j_call: TRBJ2-3
d_call: NA
v_call: TRBV5-1
clone_size: NA

cdr3_aa: CASSSYEPLAYNEQFF
cdr3_nt: TGTGCCAGCAGCTCCTATGAACCACTAGCGTACAATGAGCAGTTCTTC
j_call: TRBJ2-1
d_call: TRBD2
v_call: TRBV13
clone_size: NA

cdr3_aa: CASSQQDSNQPQHF
cdr3_nt: TGTGCCAGCAGCCAACAGGATAGCAATCAGCCCCAGCATTTT
j_call: TRBJ1-5
d_call: NA
v_call: TRBV6-5
clone_size: once

cdr3_aa: CASSPQGAAEAFF
cdr3_nt: TGCGCCAGCAGCCCGCAGGGGGCCGCTGAAGCTTTCTTT
j_call: TRBJ1-1
d_call: TRBD1
v_call: TRBV5-1
clone_size: once